One sample yielded the 5 T cell receptor beta chains listed below, sequenced in a study of CD8 T cells in ankylosing spondylitis. Their target antigens are unknown. Study-level points and caveats: Ankylosing spondylitis blood appeared to carry a characteristic TCR beta motif of several highly homologous variants.

Via MiXCR, TCRdb re-called the 5' RACE reads, giving one row per CDR3 protein. The sample gives about 540,000 distinct CDR3 sequences, roughly an eighth of which show up once; approximately 6.2% is in the top ten. Sequenced sample: blood, either unsorted or a sorted T cell fraction (not recorded which). The receptors derive from a male donor with ankylosing spondylitis.

This clonotype was seen a few times. The rearrangement joins TRBV5-1 to TRBJ1-1; D gene unclear. This CDR3 spans 14 amino acids. V was cut by 0 bases and J by 1 base, with 7 bases left in between. The germline gives CDR1 SGHRS, CDR2 YFSETQ. The CDR3 nucleotides are TGCGCCAGCAGCTTGGGAGTGCAGAACACTGAAGCTTTCTTT. Translated: CASSLGVQNTEAFF.

J is TRBJ2-3 and V is TRBV13; 7 nucleotides line up with TRBD1. The germline gives CDR1 PRHDT, CDR2 FYEKMQ (reference sequence). Germline trimming cut 5 bases from V and 4 bases from J; bases unmatched to any gene: 9. The CDR3 sequence is 15 residues long. The CDR3 loop reads CASSAPGQGADTQYF. DNA for the CDR3: TGTGCCAGCAGCGCGCCCGGGCAGGGGGCAGATACGCAGTATTTT.

Only a few counts were recorded for this clonotype. The V call is TRBV7-9, the J call TRBJ2-2; D not resolved. This CDR3 is 13 amino acids long. Germline values: CDR1 SEHNR, CDR2 FQNEAQ (reference sequence). Trimming stripped 6 bases from V and 1 base from J, with 6 bases between. In DNA, the CDR3 is TGTGCCAGCAGTCAGGAGAACACCGGGGAGCTGTTTTTT. Translated, it gives CASSQENTGELFF.

The V and J genes are TRBV7-9 and TRBJ2-1; maybe TRBD2 (6 bases). Trimming took off 2 bases at V and 8 bases at J, with 19 bases between the two ends. Germline values: CDR1 SEHNR, CDR2 FQNEAQ (reference sequence). CDR3 size: 16 residues. The CDR3 spells CASSLRWEVVGDEQFF. CDR3 nucleotides: TGTGCCAGCAGCTTAAGGTGGGAGGTCGTAGGAGATGAGCAGTTCTTC.

This clonotype was counted ten times or more. The chain carries TRBV5-1 and TRBJ2-3; tentative D call: TRBD2 (5 bases). Germline loops: CDR1 SGHRS, CDR2 YFSETQ. Trimming removed 4 bases from V and 0 bases from J, with 12 bases in between. The CDR3 runs 15 residues. CDR3 in amino acids: CASSERRTSTDTQYF. The CDR3 coding sequence is TGCGCCAGCAGCGAAAGGCGGACTAGCACAGATACGCAGTATTTT.